This T cell receptor beta chain emerged from a study of control samples from healthy donors and cancer patients. The data were produced by immunoSEQ multiplex PCR, yet TCRdb's version contains in-frame clones alone and is incomplete. Here the sample spans around 96,000 clones, more than 80% being singletons. The CDR3 covers 21 residues. Between the trimmed V and J ends, which lost 1 base and 2 bases, there was a span of 27 bases. The V gene's germline CDR1 is SNHLY and CDR2 FYNNEI. The clonotype was recovered from a man aged 18 to 29 in good health. Sequencing used blood. This chain joins TRBV2 and TRBJ1-5, with D uncertain. CDR3 in DNA: TGTGCCAGCAGTGAAGGGCGCGGGGTTCTGCGAATACCAGATGGCAATCAGCCCCAGCATTTT. Protein product: CASSEGRGVLRIPDGNQPQHF. Full variable domain (missing parts from reference TRBV2 and TRBJ1-5): EPEVTQTPSHQVTQMGQEVILRCVPISNHLYFYWYRQILGQKVEFLVSFYNNEISEKSEIFDDQFSVERPDGSNFTLKIRSTKLEDSAMYFCASSEGRGVLRIPDGNQPQHFGDGTRLSIL.